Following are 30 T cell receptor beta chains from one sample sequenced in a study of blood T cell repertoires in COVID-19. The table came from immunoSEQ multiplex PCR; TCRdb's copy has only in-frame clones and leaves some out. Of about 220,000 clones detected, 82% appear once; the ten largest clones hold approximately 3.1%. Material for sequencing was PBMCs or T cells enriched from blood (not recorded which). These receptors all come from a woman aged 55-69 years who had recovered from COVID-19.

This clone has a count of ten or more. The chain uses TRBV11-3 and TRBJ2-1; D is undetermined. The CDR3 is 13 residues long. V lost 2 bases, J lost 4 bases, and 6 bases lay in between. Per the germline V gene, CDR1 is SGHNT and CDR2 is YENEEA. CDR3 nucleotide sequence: TGTGCCAGCAGCTTAACGGGTTACAATGAGCAGTTCTTC. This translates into CASSLTGYNEQFF.

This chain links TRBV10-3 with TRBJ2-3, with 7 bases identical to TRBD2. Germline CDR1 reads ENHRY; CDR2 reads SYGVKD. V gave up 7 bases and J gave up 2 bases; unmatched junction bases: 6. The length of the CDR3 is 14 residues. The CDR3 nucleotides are TGTGCCATCAAACGGGACTACACCACAGATACGCAGTATTTT. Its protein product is CAIKRDYTTDTQYF.

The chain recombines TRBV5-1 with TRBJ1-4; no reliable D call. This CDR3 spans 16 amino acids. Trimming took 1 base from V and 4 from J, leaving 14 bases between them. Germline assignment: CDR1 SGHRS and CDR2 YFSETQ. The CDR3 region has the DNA TGCGCCAGCAGCTTGCTAGGCCGGGTAGATAATGAAAAACTGTTTTTT. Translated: CASSLLGRVDNEKLFF.

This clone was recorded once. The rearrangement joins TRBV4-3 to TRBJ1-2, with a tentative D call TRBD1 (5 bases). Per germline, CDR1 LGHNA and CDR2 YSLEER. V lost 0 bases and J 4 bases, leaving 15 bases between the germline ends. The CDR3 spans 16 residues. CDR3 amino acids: CASSQDFGGGGYGYTF. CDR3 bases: TGCGCCAGCAGCCAAGATTTCGGGGGTGGGGGCTATGGCTACACCTTC.

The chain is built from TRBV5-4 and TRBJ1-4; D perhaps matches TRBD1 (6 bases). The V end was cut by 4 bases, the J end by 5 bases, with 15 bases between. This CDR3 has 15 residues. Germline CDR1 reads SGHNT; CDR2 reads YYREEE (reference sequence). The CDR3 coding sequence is TGTGCCAGCAGCGTAAAGGCGGGGGGCAATGAAAAACTGTTTTTT. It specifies CASSVKAGGNEKLFF.

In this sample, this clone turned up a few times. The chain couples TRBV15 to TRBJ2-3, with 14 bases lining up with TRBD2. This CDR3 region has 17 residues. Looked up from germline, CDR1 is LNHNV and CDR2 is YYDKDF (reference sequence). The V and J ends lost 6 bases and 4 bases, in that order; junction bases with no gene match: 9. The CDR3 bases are TGTGCCACCAGTCCGACTAGCGGGGGGGCCGGCGCAGATACGCAGTATTTT. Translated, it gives CATSPTSGGAGADTQYF. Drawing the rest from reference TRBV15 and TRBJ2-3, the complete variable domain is DAMVIQNPRYQVTQFGKPVTLSCSQTLNHNVMYWYQQKSSQAPKLLFHYYDKDFNNEADTPDNFQSRRPNTSFCFLDIRSPGLGDTAMYLCATSPTSGGAGADTQYFGPGTRLTVL.

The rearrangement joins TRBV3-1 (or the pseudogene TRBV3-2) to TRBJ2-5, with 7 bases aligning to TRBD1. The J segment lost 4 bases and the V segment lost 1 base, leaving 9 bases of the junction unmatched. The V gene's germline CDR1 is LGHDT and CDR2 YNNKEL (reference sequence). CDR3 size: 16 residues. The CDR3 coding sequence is TGTGCCAGCAGCCAAGTGAAGGGGGCGAAAATAGAGACCCAGTACTTC. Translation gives CASSQVKGAKIETQYF.

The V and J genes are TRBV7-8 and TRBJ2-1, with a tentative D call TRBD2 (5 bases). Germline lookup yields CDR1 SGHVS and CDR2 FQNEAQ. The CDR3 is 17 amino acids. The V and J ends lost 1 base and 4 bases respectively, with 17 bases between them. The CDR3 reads CASSLERGQRSYNEQFF. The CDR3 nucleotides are TGTGCCAGCAGCTTAGAGAGAGGGCAGCGGTCGTACAATGAGCAGTTCTTC. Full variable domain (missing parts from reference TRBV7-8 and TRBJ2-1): GAGVSQSPRYKVAKRGQDVALRCDPISGHVSLFWYQQALGQGPEFLTYFQNEAQLDKSGLPSDRFFAERPEGSVSTLKIQRTQQEDSAVYLCASSLERGQRSYNEQFFGPGTRLTVL.

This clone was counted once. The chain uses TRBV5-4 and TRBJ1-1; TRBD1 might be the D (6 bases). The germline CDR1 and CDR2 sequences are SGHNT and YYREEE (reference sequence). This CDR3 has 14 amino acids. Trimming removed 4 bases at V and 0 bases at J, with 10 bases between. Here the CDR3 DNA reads TGTGCCAGCAGCCGGGGGGCGATGAACACTGAAGCTTTCTTT. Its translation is CASSRGAMNTEAFF. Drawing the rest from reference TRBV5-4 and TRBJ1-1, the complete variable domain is ETGVTQSPTHLIKTRGQQVTLRCSSQSGHNTVSWYQQALGQGPQFIFQYYREEENGRGNFPPRFSGLQFPNYSSELNVNALELDDSALYLCASSRGAMNTEAFFGQGTRLTVV.

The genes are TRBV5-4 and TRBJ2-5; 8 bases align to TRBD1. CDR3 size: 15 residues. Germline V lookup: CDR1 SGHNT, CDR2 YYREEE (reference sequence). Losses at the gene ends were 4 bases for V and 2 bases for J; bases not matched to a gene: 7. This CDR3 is CASSANRGWQETQYF. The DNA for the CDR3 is TGTGCCAGCAGCGCAAACAGGGGGTGGCAAGAGACCCAGTACTTC.

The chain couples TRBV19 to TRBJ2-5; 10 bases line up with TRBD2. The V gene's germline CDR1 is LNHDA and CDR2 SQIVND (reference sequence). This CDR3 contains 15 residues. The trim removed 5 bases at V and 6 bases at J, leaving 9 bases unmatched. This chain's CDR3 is CASSADEAGGKTQYF. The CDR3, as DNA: TGTGCCAGTAGTGCCGACGAAGCGGGGGGGAAGACCCAGTACTTC.

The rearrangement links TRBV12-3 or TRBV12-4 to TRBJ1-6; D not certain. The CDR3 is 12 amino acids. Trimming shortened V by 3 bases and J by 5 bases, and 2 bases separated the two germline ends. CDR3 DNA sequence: TGTGCCAGCAGTTTTAATAATTCACCCCTCCACTTT. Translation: CASSFNNSPLHF.

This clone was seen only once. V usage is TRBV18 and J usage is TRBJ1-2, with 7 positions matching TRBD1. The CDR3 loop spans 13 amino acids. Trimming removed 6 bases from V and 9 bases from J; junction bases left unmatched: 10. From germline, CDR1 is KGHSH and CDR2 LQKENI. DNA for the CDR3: TGTGCCAGCTCTTCGACAGGGTCAAGGAGCTACACCTTC. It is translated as CASSSTGSRSYTF.

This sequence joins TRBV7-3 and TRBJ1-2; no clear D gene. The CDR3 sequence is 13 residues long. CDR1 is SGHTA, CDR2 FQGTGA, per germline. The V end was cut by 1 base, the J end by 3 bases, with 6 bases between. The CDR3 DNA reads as TGTGCCAGCAGCTTAATTGGGCACTATGGCTACACCTTC. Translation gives CASSLIGHYGYTF.

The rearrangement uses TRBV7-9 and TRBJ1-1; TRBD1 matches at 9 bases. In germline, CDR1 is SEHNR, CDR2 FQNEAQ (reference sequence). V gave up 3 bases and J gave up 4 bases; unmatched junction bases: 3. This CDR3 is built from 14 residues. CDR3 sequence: CASSFTGQGTEAFF. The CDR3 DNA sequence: TGTGCCAGCAGCTTCACGGGACAGGGCACTGAAGCTTTCTTT.

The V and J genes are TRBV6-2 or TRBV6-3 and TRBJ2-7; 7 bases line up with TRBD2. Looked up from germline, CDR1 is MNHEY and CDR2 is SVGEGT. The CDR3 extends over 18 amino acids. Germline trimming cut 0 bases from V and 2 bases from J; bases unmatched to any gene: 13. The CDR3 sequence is CASSYSERGAGNTYEQYF. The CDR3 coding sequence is TGTGCCAGCAGTTACTCGGAGAGAGGAGCGGGAAATACCTACGAGCAGTACTTC.

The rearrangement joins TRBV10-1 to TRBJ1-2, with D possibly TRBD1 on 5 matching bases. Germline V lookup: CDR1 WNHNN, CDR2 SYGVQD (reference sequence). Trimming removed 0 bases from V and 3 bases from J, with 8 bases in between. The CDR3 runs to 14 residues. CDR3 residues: CASSESKGHYGYTF. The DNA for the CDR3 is TGCGCCAGCAGTGAGTCAAAGGGGCACTATGGCTACACCTTC.

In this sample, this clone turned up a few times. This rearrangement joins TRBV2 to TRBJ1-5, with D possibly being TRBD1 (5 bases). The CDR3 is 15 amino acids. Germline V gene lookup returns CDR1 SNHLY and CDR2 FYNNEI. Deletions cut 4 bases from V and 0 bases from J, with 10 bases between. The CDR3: CASSVGGASNQPQHF. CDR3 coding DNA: TGTGCCAGCAGTGTAGGAGGGGCTAGCAATCAGCCCCAGCATTTT.

CDR3 sequence reads: CASSVDRSTNEKLFF. CDR3 bases: TGTGCCAGTAGTGTTGACAGGTCAACTAATGAAAAACTGTTTTTT. The V and J genes are TRBV19 and TRBJ1-4; TRBD1 might be the D (6 bases). V lost 5 bases, J lost 0 bases, and 10 bases lay in between. CDR1 and CDR2 from the germline V gene are LNHDA and SQIVND (reference sequence). The CDR3 runs to 15 residues.

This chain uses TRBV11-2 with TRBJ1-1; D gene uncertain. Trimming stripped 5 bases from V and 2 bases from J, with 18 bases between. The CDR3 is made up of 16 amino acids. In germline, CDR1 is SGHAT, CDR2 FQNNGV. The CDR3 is CASSDIMTNPNTEAFF. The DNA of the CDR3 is TGTGCCAGCAGCGACATCATGACTAACCCTAACACTGAAGCTTTCTTT.

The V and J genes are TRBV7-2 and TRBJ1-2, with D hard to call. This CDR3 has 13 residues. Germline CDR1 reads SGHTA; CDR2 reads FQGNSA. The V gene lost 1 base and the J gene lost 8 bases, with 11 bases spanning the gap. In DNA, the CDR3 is TGTGCCAGCAGCTTAGGCGTCTCTCGAGGCTACACCTTC. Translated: CASSLGVSRGYTF.

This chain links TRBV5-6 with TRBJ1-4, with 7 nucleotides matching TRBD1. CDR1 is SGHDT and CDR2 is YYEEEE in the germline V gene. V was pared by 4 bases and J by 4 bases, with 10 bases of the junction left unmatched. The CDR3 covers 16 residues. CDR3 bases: TGTGCCAGCAGCCCCGGACAGGCTCGTAATAATGAAAAACTGTTTTTT. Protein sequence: CASSPGQARNNEKLFF.

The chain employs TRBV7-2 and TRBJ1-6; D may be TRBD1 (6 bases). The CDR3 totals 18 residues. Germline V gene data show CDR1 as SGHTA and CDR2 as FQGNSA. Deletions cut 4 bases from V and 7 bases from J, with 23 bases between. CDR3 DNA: TGTGCCAGCAGCTACGACTTAACAGGGTGGCTTGGGAATTCACCCCTCCACTTT. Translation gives CASSYDLTGWLGNSPLHF. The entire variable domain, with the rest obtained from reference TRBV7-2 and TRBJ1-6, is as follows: GAGVSQSPSNKVTEKGKDVELRCDPISGHTALYWYRQSLGQGLEFLIYFQGNSAPDKSGLPSDRFSAERTGGSVSTLTIQRTQQEDSAVYLCASSYDLTGWLGNSPLHFGNGTRLTVT.

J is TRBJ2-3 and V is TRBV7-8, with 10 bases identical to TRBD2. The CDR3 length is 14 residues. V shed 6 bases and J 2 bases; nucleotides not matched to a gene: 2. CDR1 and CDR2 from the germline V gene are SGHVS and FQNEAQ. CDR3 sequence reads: CASRLAGTTDTQYF. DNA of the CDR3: TGTGCCAGCAGACTAGCGGGAACCACAGATACGCAGTATTTT.

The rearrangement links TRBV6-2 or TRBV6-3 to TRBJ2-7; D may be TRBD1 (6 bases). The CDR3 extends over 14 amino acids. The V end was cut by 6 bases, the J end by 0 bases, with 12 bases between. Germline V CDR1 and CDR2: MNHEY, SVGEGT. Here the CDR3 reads CASSDGQPSYEQYF. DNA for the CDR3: TGTGCCAGCAGCGACGGACAGCCCTCCTACGAGCAGTACTTC.

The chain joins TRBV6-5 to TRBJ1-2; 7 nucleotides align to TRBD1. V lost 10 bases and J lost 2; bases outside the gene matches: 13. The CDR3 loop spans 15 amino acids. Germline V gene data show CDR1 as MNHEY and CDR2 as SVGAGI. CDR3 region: CANRQGQSLNYGYTF. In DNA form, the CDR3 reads TGTGCCAATCGACAGGGACAATCTCTGAACTATGGCTACACCTTC.

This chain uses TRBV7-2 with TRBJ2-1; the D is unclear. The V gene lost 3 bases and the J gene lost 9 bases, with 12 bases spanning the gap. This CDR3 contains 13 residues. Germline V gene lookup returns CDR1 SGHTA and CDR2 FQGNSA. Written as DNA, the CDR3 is TGTGCCAGCAGCTTCTCTAGTATCCCTGAGCAGTTCTTC. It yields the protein CASSFSSIPEQFF.

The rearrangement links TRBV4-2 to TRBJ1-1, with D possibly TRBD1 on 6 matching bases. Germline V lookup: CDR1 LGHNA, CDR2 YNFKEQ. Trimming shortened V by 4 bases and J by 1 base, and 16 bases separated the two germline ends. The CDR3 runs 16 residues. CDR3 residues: CASSPHGWGQNTEAFF. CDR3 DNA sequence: TGTGCCAGCAGCCCTCATGGATGGGGACAGAACACTGAAGCTTTCTTT.

As DNA, the CDR3 is TGTGCAAGTCGCTTAGCGTCGAGGGAGGTGCAGCCCCAGCATTTT. Amino acid sequence: CASRLASREVQPQHF. V and J are TRBV12-2 and TRBJ1-5. TRBV12-2 represents a pseudogene. There are 15 residues in the CDR3.

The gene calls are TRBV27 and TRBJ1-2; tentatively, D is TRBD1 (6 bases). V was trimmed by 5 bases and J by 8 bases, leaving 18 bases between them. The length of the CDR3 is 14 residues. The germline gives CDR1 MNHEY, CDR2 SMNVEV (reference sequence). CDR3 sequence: CASSPRQEMGGYTF. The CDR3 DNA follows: TGTGCCAGCAGTCCCCGACAGGAAATGGGAGGCTACACCTTC.